Included here is one T cell receptor beta chain sequence, with context. CDR1 SQVTM and CDR2 ANQGSEA come from the germline V gene. Between the trimmed V and J ends, which lost 7 bases and 3 bases, there was a span of 12 bases. The CDR3 consists of 12 residues. The sample comes from a study of OX40 agonist ivuxolimab in advanced cancers. Clones were sequenced by immunoSEQ multiplex PCR, and TCRdb holds only the in-frame ones, with some missing. The sample contains under 90,000 clones, under 90% of which appear only once. This clonotype was sampled from an adult with an advanced solid tumor such as melanoma, head and neck, liver or kidney cancer. The rearrangement links TRBV29-1 to TRBJ1-2; perhaps TRBD1 as D (5 bases). This specimen was CD4+ or CD8+ T cells sorted from blood, taken in a trial of the OX40 agonist ivuxolimab. The DNA of the CDR3 is TGCAGCGCCTCCGGGGGGGACTATGGCTACACCTTC. This codes for CSASGGDYGYTF.